The 31 T cell receptor beta chains below were found in one sample sequenced in a study of blood T cells in healthy people across ages. For the second PCR, which ran for about 6 to 12 cycles, a sample-barcoded 5' primer and a J-beta primer mix were used. TCRdb recomputed calls from the 5' RACE reads with MiXCR, one row per CDR3 protein. This table holds roughly 730,000 distinct CDR3 sequences, 56% found once. Sequenced material: blood. The receptors come from a man between 40 and 49 years old in good health.

The chain links TRBV4-3 to TRBJ2-1, with TRBD2 matching over 11 bases. Germline CDR1 reads LGHNA; CDR2 reads YSLEER. With 0 bases clipped from V and 6 bases from J, the junction kept 7 bases outside the gene matches. The CDR3 totals 17 residues. CDR3 protein: CASSQDLLAGGSNEQFF. The CDR3 DNA is TGCGCCAGCAGCCAAGACCTCCTAGCGGGAGGTTCCAATGAGCAGTTCTTC.

The rearrangement links TRBV6-5 to TRBJ2-1; D is ambiguous. Germline lookup yields CDR1 MNHEY and CDR2 SVGAGI. V was shortened by 6 bases and J by 7 bases, with 13 bases between the two germline ends. CDR3 length equals 13 residues. The CDR3 sequence is CASRRAQGNEQFF. For the CDR3, the DNA is TGTGCCAGCAGACGGGCCCAAGGAAATGAGCAGTTCTTC.

This clonotype was counted between two and nine times. The V gene is TRBV12-3 or TRBV12-4, the J gene TRBJ2-3, with D possibly matching TRBD1 (6 bases). V lost 7 bases and J lost 2, with 16 bases in between. The CDR3 loop spans 15 amino acids. In nucleotides, the CDR3 is TGTGCCAGCACTCCTGGTAGGGGGTCCACAGATACGCAGTATTTT. This encodes CASTPGRGSTDTQYF.

The genes are TRBV28 and TRBJ1-6; D is possibly TRBD1 (6 bases). There are 14 residues in the CDR3. Between the trimmed V and J ends, which lost 5 bases and 14 bases, there was a span of 19 bases. The germline V gene encodes CDR1 MDHEN and CDR2 SYDVKM. In nucleotides, the CDR3 is TGTGCCAGCAGTGATTACAGGGACGGGGGATCCCTCCACTTT. As protein: CASSDYRDGGSLHF.

This clonotype appeared a few times. This sequence joins TRBV27 and TRBJ2-3; D remains unclear. V dropped 1 base and J dropped 2 bases, with 10 bases sitting between them. CDR1 is MNHEY and CDR2 is SMNVEV in the germline V gene (reference sequence). The CDR3 totals 15 residues. The CDR3 region has the DNA TGTGCCAGCAGTTTATTCCTGGGGAACACAGATACGCAGTATTTT. This translates into CASSLFLGNTDTQYF.

Comment on this clonotype: A junction end diverges from the germline sequence, so it may reflect a read error. The rearrangement links TRBV5-1 to TRBJ2-1; the D gene is possibly TRBD2 (5 bases). CDR1 SGHRS and CDR2 YFSETQ come from the germline V gene. The CDR3 has 13 amino acids. CDR3 in amino acids: CASSLEGYNGQFF. The CDR3 coding sequence is TGCGCCAGCAGCCTTGAGGGTTACAATGGGCAGTTCTTC.

Comments on this clonotype: One junction end does not reproduce the germline sequence, and a read error may be involved. The chain has TRBV7-7 and TRBJ2-1; 12 positions match TRBD2. Germline CDR1 reads SSHAT; CDR2 reads FNYEAQ (reference sequence). The CDR3 contains 21 residues. CDR3 nucleotides: TGTGCTAGCAGCCGACTTACTAGCGGGGGGCCCCAATTGAGCTCCTACAATGAGCAGTTCTTC. Translating gives CASSRLTSGGPQLSSYNEQFF.

This clonotype was counted only a few times. This rearrangement joins TRBV29-1 to TRBJ2-3; D uncertain. CDR1 and CDR2 from the germline V gene are SQVTM and ANQGSEA. CDR3 size: 14 residues. Trimming took 6 bases from V and 0 from J, leaving 13 bases between them. CDR3 sequence reads: CSVVNTLSTDTQYF. The DNA of the CDR3 is TGCAGCGTCGTCAACACCTTAAGCACAGATACGCAGTATTTT.

This clonotype has a handful of counts. The chain is built from TRBV9 and TRBJ2-3; D is uncertain. Germline V lookup: CDR1 SGDLS, CDR2 YYNGEE. V lost 2 bases, J lost 0 bases, and 10 bases lay in between. The CDR3 consists of 15 residues. The CDR3 sequence: CASSVALASTDTQYF. Written as DNA, the CDR3 is TGTGCCAGCAGCGTTGCGCTGGCAAGCACAGATACGCAGTATTTT.

V usage is TRBV29-1 and J usage is TRBJ2-1; D is possibly TRBD1 or TRBD2 (6 bases each). Per the germline V gene, CDR1 is SQVTM and CDR2 is ANQGSEA. CDR3 length equals 13 residues. The CDR3 spells CSIDGGWGNEQFF. CDR3 bases: TGCAGTATAGACGGGGGCTGGGGGAATGAGCAGTTCTTC.

V usage is TRBV20-1 and J usage is TRBJ2-1; 10 bases are shared with TRBD1. V lost 6 bases and J lost 4; bases outside the gene matches: 6. This CDR3 contains 14 residues. The germline V gene has CDR1 DFQATT and CDR2 SNEGSKA (reference sequence). CDR3 nucleotides: TGCAGTGCCCCCCGGACAGGGGGTTACAATGAGCAGTTCTTC. Residues: CSAPRTGGYNEQFF.

The chain is built from TRBV4-2 and TRBJ2-1; 9 nucleotides match TRBD2. Gene TRBJ2-7 matches the end of the DNA better, so the J call may be wrong. Germline CDR1 and CDR2: LGHNA and YNFKEQ. The CDR3 is 16 amino acids. This chain's CDR3 is CASSQAFIAGDNEQYF. The DNA for the CDR3 is TGTGCCAGCAGCCAAGCATTCATAGCGGGGGACAATGAGCAGTACTTC.

The J gene is TRBJ1-6, the V gene TRBV10-3; TRBD1 matches at 9 bases. Germline V lookup: CDR1 ENHRY, CDR2 SYGVKD. CDR3 length: 12 amino acids. J lost 10 bases, V lost 10 bases, and 5 bases had no gene match. CDR3 sequence reads: CATRDRESPLHF. CDR3 bases: TGTGCCACCCGGGACAGGGAATCACCCCTCCACTTT.

This clonotype was seen more than once but under ten times. The chain links TRBV4-3 to TRBJ2-3; D is tentatively TRBD1 or TRBD2 (5 bases each). This CDR3 has 15 residues. Trimming stripped 4 bases from V and 2 bases from J, with 13 bases between. Germline CDR1 LGHNA, CDR2 YSLEER. CDR3 bases: TGCGCCAGCAGCCCAGGGACCCGCCCCACAGATACGCAGTATTTT. The encoded protein is CASSPGTRPTDTQYF.

The chain combines TRBV7-2 with TRBJ1-2; no clear D gene. Trimming removed 2 bases at V and 0 bases at J, with 13 bases between. CDR1 SGHTA and CDR2 FQGNSA come from the germline V gene. The CDR3 runs to 16 residues. CDR3 in DNA: TGTGCCAGCAGCTTAAAGGCAGCCATAGCTAACTATGGCTACACCTTC. Translating gives CASSLKAAIANYGYTF.

The chain combines TRBV20-1 with TRBJ1-6, with no clear D. Trimming left V 7 bases short and J 7 bases short, with 20 bases between. The CDR3 runs to 15 residues. From germline, CDR1 is DFQATT and CDR2 SNEGSKA (reference sequence). For the CDR3, the DNA is TGCAGTGTCACGGAGGAAAACGGGTGGAATTCACCCCTCCACTTT. Amino acids: CSVTEENGWNSPLHF.

The chain links TRBV12-3 or TRBV12-4 to TRBJ2-1; 8 nucleotides line up with TRBD2. The V segment lost 6 bases and the J segment 10 bases; nucleotides outside the gene matches: 17. CDR3 length: 16 amino acids. The CDR3 sequence: CASSLGENLRGDEQFF. In DNA, the CDR3 is TGTGCCAGCAGCCTTGGTGAAAATTTGCGGGGGGACGAGCAGTTCTTC.

This chain uses TRBV7-3 with TRBJ2-1; no reliable D call. Germline lookup yields CDR1 SGHTA and CDR2 FQGTGA. Trimming pared 3 bases from V and 10 bases from J, leaving 13 bases between. This CDR3 comprises 13 residues. The CDR3 loop reads CASSFPPPSEQFF. The CDR3, as DNA: TGTGCCAGCAGCTTCCCCCCTCCTTCAGAGCAGTTCTTC.

This chain links TRBV3-1 with TRBJ2-1; 7 bases align to TRBD2. Trimming took 4 bases from V and 0 from J; bases not matched to a gene: 6. The CDR3 sequence is 16 residues long. In germline, CDR1 is LGHDT, CDR2 YNNKEL (reference sequence). The CDR3 reads CASSLLRTSSYNEQFF. In nucleotides, the CDR3 is TGTGCCAGCAGCCTCCTCCGGACTAGCTCCTACAATGAGCAGTTCTTC.

This chain connects TRBV6-5 to TRBJ1-6, with D perhaps matching TRBD1 (5 bases). This CDR3 is built from 14 residues. Germline CDR1 reads MNHEY; CDR2 reads SVGAGI. Trimming left V 2 bases short and J 7 bases short, with 9 bases between. The CDR3 reads CASSYDRLNSPLHF. The CDR3 bases are TGTGCCAGCAGTTACGACAGACTAAATTCACCCCTCCACTTT.

This chain joins TRBV10-2 and TRBJ1-5, with D possibly TRBD1 on 6 matching bases. This CDR3 has 13 residues. From germline, CDR1 is WSHSY and CDR2 SAAADI. Trimming left V 10 bases short and J 4 bases short, with 14 bases between. The CDR3 region is CATTGLANQPQHF. CDR3 coding DNA: TGCGCCACCACAGGGTTGGCAAATCAGCCCCAGCATTTT.

This chain connects TRBV28 to TRBJ2-5; D possibly corresponds to TRBD2 (6 bases). The ends were cut back, 8 bases at V and 10 bases at J, with 17 bases in the middle. This CDR3 has 12 amino acids. The germline CDR1 and CDR2 sequences are MDHEN and SYDVKM. CDR3 in DNA: TGTGCCAGCTCTCGGGGGAAATTGGACCAGTACTTC. This sequence encodes CASSRGKLDQYF. The full variable domain, completed using reference TRBV28 and TRBJ2-5, is DVKVTQSSRYLVKRTGEKVFLECVQDMDHENMFWYRQDPGLGLRLIYFSYDVKMKEKGDIPEGYSVSREKKERFSLILESASTNQTSMYLCASSRGKLDQYFGPGTRLLVL.

This clonotype occurred a few times. The chain uses TRBV5-1 and TRBJ2-7; 10 positions match TRBD1. This CDR3 is 17 amino acids long. Germline-derived CDR1 and CDR2 are SGHRS and YFSETQ. V shed 1 base, J shed 1 base, and the junction held 8 bases outside the gene matches. The CDR3 region is CASSLKPGQGTSYEQYF. DNA of the CDR3: TGCGCCAGCAGCTTGAAACCGGGACAGGGGACTTCCTACGAGCAGTACTTC. The variable domain in full, completed from reference TRBV5-1 and TRBJ2-7, reads KAGVTQTPRYLIKTRGQQVTLSCSPISGHRSVSWYQQTPGQGLQFLFEYFSETQRNKGNFPGRFSGRQFSNSRSEMNVSTLELGDSALYLCASSLKPGQGTSYEQYFGPGTRLTVT.

The J gene is TRBJ2-1, the V gene TRBV7-6; 7 bases match TRBD2. There are 15 residues in the CDR3. J gave up 8 bases and V 0 bases, and 7 bases lay outside the gene matches. Germline CDR1 is SGHVS and CDR2 is FNYEAQ. The CDR3 is CASSLAAGEGYEQFF. The CDR3 DNA is TGTGCCAGCAGCTTAGCGGCGGGAGAAGGTTATGAGCAGTTCTTC.

The chain is built from TRBV6-5 and TRBJ2-5; D possibly corresponds to TRBD2 (7 bases). Trimming shortened V by 0 bases and J by 5 bases, and 13 bases separated the two germline ends. Germline V gives CDR1 MNHEY, CDR2 SVGAGI. The CDR3 runs to 15 residues. The CDR3 is CASSYSGGRGETQYF. Here the CDR3 DNA reads TGTGCCAGCAGTTACTCCGGGGGGCGCGGGGAGACCCAGTACTTC.

The chain is built from TRBV7-9 and TRBJ1-5; no clear D gene. This CDR3 is built from 12 residues. The germline V gene encodes CDR1 SEHNR and CDR2 FQNEAQ (reference sequence). Trimming removed 5 bases at V and 6 bases at J, with 8 bases between. CDR3 in amino acids: CASSASGQPQHF. For the CDR3, the DNA is TGTGCCAGCAGCGCCTCAGGTCAGCCCCAGCATTTT.

V gene TRBV4-3 combines with J gene TRBJ1-1; tentatively, D is TRBD1 (5 bases). This CDR3 spans 17 amino acids. In germline, CDR1 is LGHNA, CDR2 YSLEER. Trimming took 4 bases from V and 2 from J, leaving 20 bases between them. This CDR3 is CASSREGRGESNTEAFF. As DNA, the CDR3 is TGCGCCAGCAGCCGAGAGGGGAGGGGTGAGTCAAACACTGAAGCTTTCTTT.

This clonotype was recorded once. This chain's CDR3 is CASSYRETMNTEAFF. The CDR3 bases are TGTGCCAGCAGTTACAGGGAAACCATGAACACTGAAGCTTTCTTT. This chain links TRBV7-9 with TRBJ1-1; possible D gene TRBD1, 6 bases. From germline, CDR1 is SEHNR and CDR2 FQNEAQ (reference sequence). V dropped 6 bases and J dropped 0 bases, with 14 bases sitting between them. This CDR3 contains 15 residues.

The chain carries TRBV12-3 or TRBV12-4 and TRBJ2-5; D gene unclear. Trimming stripped 7 bases from V and 11 bases from J, with 29 bases between. CDR3 length equals 16 residues. The CDR3, as DNA: TGTGCCAGCATTTACATTGGCGGAGCATCCCGGAATGAGCAGTACTTC. It encodes CASIYIGGASRNEQYF.

V and J are TRBV7-2 and TRBJ2-2; tentative D call: TRBD1 (5 bases). Germline CDR1 reads SGHTA; CDR2 reads FQGNSA. CDR3 length equals 12 residues. V lost 1 base, J lost 15 bases, and 12 bases lay in between. The CDR3 DNA follows: TGTGCCAGCAGCTTAGTAGCAGGGCAGATGTTTTTT. Translation gives CASSLVAGQMFF.

The chain has TRBV14 and TRBJ1-4; 7 nucleotides align to TRBD1. Germline CDR1 is SGHDN and CDR2 is FVKESK. CDR3 length equals 15 residues. The V and J ends lost 3 bases and 5 bases, in that order; junction bases with no gene match: 6. This chain's CDR3 is CASSHQGGRNEKLFF. In DNA, the CDR3 is TGTGCCAGCAGCCACCAAGGGGGCCGGAATGAAAAACTGTTTTTT.